These 21 T cell receptor beta chains share one sample of origin, sequenced in a study of technical replicates of blood from four donors. Only in-frame clones appear in the TCRdb table, and some are missing; sequencing was by immunoSEQ multiplex PCR. The sample holds approximately 100,000 clones, over 95% seen once. Source material: T cells isolated from PBMCs. The receptors come from a human donor in good health.

This clone was seen once. The chain combines TRBV10-3 with TRBJ2-1; 10 nucleotides agree with TRBD2. V dropped 2 bases and J dropped 8; count of bases not matched to a gene: 12. CDR1 ENHRY and CDR2 SYGVKD come from the germline V gene. CDR3 length equals 17 residues. The CDR3 spells CAISEGLAGASDHEQFF. CDR3 sequence (DNA): TGTGCCATCAGTGAGGGGCTAGCGGGAGCGAGTGATCATGAGCAGTTCTTC.

This chain uses TRBV5-6 with TRBJ2-3; maybe TRBD2 (6 bases). Per the germline V gene, CDR1 is SGHDT and CDR2 is YYEEEE. The V end was cut by 2 bases, the J end by 4 bases, with 14 bases between. This CDR3 spans 15 amino acids. The CDR3 region is CASSFISGGPDTQYF. The CDR3, as DNA: TGTGCCAGCAGCTTTATTTCCGGGGGACCAGATACGCAGTATTTT. Full variable domain (rest looked up from reference TRBV5-6 and TRBJ2-3): DAGVTQSPTHLIKTRGQQVTLRCSPKSGHDTVSWYQQALGQGPQFIFQYYEEEERQRGNFPDRFSGHQFPNYSSELNVNALLLGDSALYLCASSFISGGPDTQYFGPGTRLTVL.

The chain carries TRBV7-9 and TRBJ1-5; a weak D match, TRBD1 (5 bases). Germline CDR1 is SEHNR and CDR2 is FQNEAQ (reference sequence). V was cut by 2 bases and J by 5 bases, with 10 bases left in between. The CDR3 loop spans 14 amino acids. CDR3 residues: CASSLQGFHQPQHF. The CDR3 coding sequence is TGTGCCAGCAGCTTACAGGGATTCCATCAGCCCCAGCATTTT. Supplemented by reference TRBV7-9 and TRBJ1-5, the full variable domain reads DTGVSQNPRHKITKRGQNVTFRCDPISEHNRLYWYRQTLGQGPEFLTYFQNEAQLEKSRLLSDRFSAERPKGSFSTLEIQRTEQGDSAMYLCASSLQGFHQPQHFGDGTRLSIL.

J is TRBJ2-3 and V is TRBV28; D uncertain. The CDR3 is 12 residues long. The V end was cut by 2 bases, the J end by 3 bases, with 3 bases between. Germline CDR1 MDHEN, CDR2 SYDVKM. The DNA for the CDR3 is TGTGCCAGCAGTTTACAGACAGATACGCAGTATTTT. This sequence encodes CASSLQTDTQYF.

V gene TRBV19 combines with J gene TRBJ2-1; 9 nucleotides match TRBD2. Germline-derived CDR1 and CDR2 are LNHDA and SQIVND (reference sequence). Trimming cost V 0 bases and J 6 bases; bases outside gene matches: 21. The CDR3 extends over 21 amino acids. Written as DNA, the CDR3 is TGTGCCAGTAGTATAGATCCCAGGGGAGCGGGAGGATTCCAGTCGAGCAATGAGCAGTTCTTC. This translates into CASSIDPRGAGGFQSSNEQFF.

The V gene is TRBV19, the J gene TRBJ2-1; maybe TRBD1 (6 bases). Germline CDR1 LNHDA, CDR2 SQIVND (reference sequence). The CDR3 has 14 amino acids. V was pared by 9 bases and J by 9 bases, with 21 bases between. DNA of the CDR3: TGTGCCAGCAGTTCCAACAGGGTATCTCTTGAGCAGTTCTTC. Its translation is CASSSNRVSLEQFF.

The table lists this clone with a count of one. V gene TRBV2 combines with J gene TRBJ2-1; the D gene is possibly TRBD2 (6 bases). CDR1 is SNHLY and CDR2 is FYNNEI in the germline V gene. Trimming took 9 bases from V and 5 from J, leaving 23 bases between them. The CDR3 sequence is 16 residues long. The CDR3 region is CASRLPRGAWDNEQFF. In DNA, the CDR3 is TGTGCCAGTAGATTGCCGCGGGGCGCTTGGGACAATGAGCAGTTCTTC.

This chain connects TRBV11-3 to TRBJ1-1; 8 bases line up with TRBD1. The V and J ends lost 3 bases and 1 base, in that order; junction bases with no gene match: 1. In germline, CDR1 is SGHNT, CDR2 YENEEA. CDR3 size: 14 residues. CDR3 in DNA: TGTGCCAGCAGCTTGCAGGGGGCGAACACTGAAGCTTTCTTT. It encodes CASSLQGANTEAFF. The entire variable domain, with the rest obtained from reference TRBV11-3 and TRBJ1-1, is as follows: EAGVVQSPRYKIIEKKQPVAFWCNPISGHNTLYWYLQNLGQGPELLIRYENEEAVDDSQLPKDRFSAERLKGVDSTLKIQPAELGDSAVYLCASSLQGANTEAFFGQGTRLTVV.

This chain connects TRBV9 to TRBJ2-2, with 7 bases identical to TRBD2. V was pared by 2 bases and J by 0 bases, with 4 bases of the junction left unmatched. The CDR3 has 16 amino acids. Germline V gives CDR1 SGDLS, CDR2 YYNGEE. The CDR3 nucleotides are TGTGCCAGCAGCGTTTTTGCGGGGGCGAACACCGGGGAGCTGTTTTTT. Protein sequence: CASSVFAGANTGELFF. The full variable domain, with the rest looked up from reference TRBV9 and TRBJ2-2, is DSGVTQTPKHLITATGQRVTLRCSPRSGDLSVYWYQQSLDQGLQFLIQYYNGEERAKGNILERFSAQQFPDLHSELNLSSLELGDSALYFCASSVFAGANTGELFFGEGSRLTVL.

CDR3 DNA sequence: TGTGCCTGGAGGGCCGGGACAGATTATGGCTACACCTTC. It encodes CAWRAGTDYGYTF. This chain joins TRBV30 and TRBJ1-2; 7 nucleotides line up with TRBD1. This CDR3 comprises 13 residues. Germline V gives CDR1 GTSNPN, CDR2 SVGIG (reference sequence). V dropped 3 bases and J dropped 5; count of bases not matched to a gene: 6.

The J gene is TRBJ2-7, the V gene TRBV6-1; 9 nucleotides align to TRBD1. V shed 6 bases, J shed 0 bases, and the junction held 6 bases outside the gene matches. CDR1 is MNHNS and CDR2 is SASEGT in the germline V gene. CDR3 length equals 15 residues. CDR3 nucleotide sequence: TGTGCCAGCAGGTCCCGGGACAGGGACTCCTACGAGCAGTACTTC. Protein product: CASRSRDRDSYEQYF.

This rearrangement joins TRBV2 to TRBJ1-1; tentatively, D is TRBD1 (6 bases). The ends were cut back, 6 bases at V and 8 bases at J, with 10 bases in the middle. Germline loops: CDR1 SNHLY, CDR2 FYNNEI. This CDR3 spans 11 amino acids. Here the CDR3 reads CASSSTGEAFF. Here the CDR3 DNA reads TGTGCCAGCAGCTCGACAGGAGAAGCTTTCTTT.

The chain uses TRBV19 and TRBJ2-3; 13 nucleotides line up with TRBD2. The trim removed 7 bases at V and 0 bases at J, leaving 13 bases unmatched. CDR3 size: 19 residues. The germline V gene has CDR1 LNHDA and CDR2 SQIVND (reference sequence). CDR3 nucleotide sequence: TGTGCCAGTACCCGGACTAGCGGGGGCCCGACTTTTAGCACAGATACGCAGTATTTT. Translated, it gives CASTRTSGGPTFSTDTQYF.

The chain employs TRBV28 and TRBJ2-7; 8 nucleotides line up with TRBD1. The ends lost 6 bases at V and 3 bases at J; junction bases unmatched: 4. CDR1 is MDHEN, CDR2 SYDVKM, per germline. The CDR3 is 13 residues long. The CDR3 nucleotides read TGTGCCAGCAGAGGACAGGGACACTACGAGCAGTACTTC. This gives the protein CASRGQGHYEQYF.

V and J are TRBV11-2 and TRBJ2-7; possibly TRBD2 for D (5 bases). There are 13 residues in the CDR3. Trimming pared 5 bases from V and 3 bases from J, leaving 11 bases between. CDR1 is SGHAT, CDR2 FQNNGV, per germline. CDR3 residues: CASSQSGNYEQYF. CDR3 bases: TGTGCCAGCAGCCAAAGCGGAAACTACGAGCAGTACTTC.

This rearrangement joins TRBV5-1 to TRBJ2-7; 11 nucleotides match TRBD1. Trimming at V came to 4 bases and at J to 4 bases, leaving 13 bases not matched to a gene. The germline V gene encodes CDR1 SGHRS and CDR2 YFSETQ. The CDR3 has 17 residues. The CDR3 DNA reads as TGCGCCAGCAGCCCCGGGACAGGGGGATCTGAGTGGTACGAGCAGTACTTC. It specifies CASSPGTGGSEWYEQYF.

In this sample, this clone turned up once. The chain combines TRBV21-1 with TRBJ1-2; no DNA check was done on the table's D call, TRBD1. TRBV21-1 is marked as a pseudogene. This CDR3 has 14 amino acids. CDR3 in amino acids: CASKGRRGLTGYTF. The CDR3 DNA sequence: TGTGCCAGCAAGGGGCGCAGGGGGCTAACTGGCTACACCTTC.

This chain connects TRBV27 to TRBJ1-5; 9 bases line up with TRBD1. V lost 6 bases to trimming and J lost 3 bases; unmatched junction nucleotides: 6. The CDR3 is made up of 15 amino acids. The germline CDR1 and CDR2 sequences are MNHEY and SMNVEV (reference sequence). DNA of the CDR3: TGTGCCAGCAGCTGGACAGGGGAGGACAATCAGCCCCAGCATTTT. As protein: CASSWTGEDNQPQHF.

The CDR3 nucleotides read TGTGCCAGCTCACCCGTACAGGCCACAGATACGCAGTATTTT. It translates to CASSPVQATDTQYF. The V and J genes are TRBV18 and TRBJ2-3; D might be TRBD1 (5 bases). The germline V gene has CDR1 KGHSH and CDR2 LQKENI. The CDR3 runs to 14 residues. The germline V and J ends were trimmed by 3 bases and 2 bases, with 9 bases remaining between them.

The chain employs TRBV7-3 and TRBJ1-1; D may be TRBD1 (5 bases). Germline V gene lookup returns CDR1 SGHTA and CDR2 FQGTGA. Trimming took off 4 bases at V and 7 bases at J, with 22 bases between the two ends. This CDR3 has 16 amino acids. CDR3 region: CASSSSSGTANIEAFF. CDR3 bases: TGTGCCAGCAGCTCTTCTTCCGGGACTGCAAATATTGAAGCTTTCTTT.

V and J are TRBV11-3 and TRBJ1-1; tentative D call: TRBD1 (6 bases). CDR3 length: 18 residues. CDR1 is SGHNT, CDR2 YENEEA, per germline. The V gene lost 4 bases and the J gene lost 3 bases, with 24 bases spanning the gap. The DNA for the CDR3 is TGTGCCAGCAGCTCCAAACTTCTGGGGGCAGGGTACCACACTGAAGCTTTCTTT. As protein: CASSSKLLGAGYHTEAFF.